The rows below give T cell receptor beta chains drawn from one sample of a study of blood T cell repertoires in COVID-19. Data came from immunoSEQ multiplex PCR; TCRdb stores just in-frame clones and leaves some out. The repertoire has 70,000 or so clones, roughly three quarters of them found once; the top ten carry about 15%. The sample was peripheral blood. The receptors were sampled from a man aged 60 to 75 with acute or convalescent COVID-19. CDR3s include the opening cysteine and the closing phenylalanine or tryptophan. A D gene is named only where the DNA matches it firmly. Part of the rows lack a size; the others show once, few, many or a class for expanded clones.

>NA|TRBJ2-4|NA|TRBV29-1|14
CSVVWQGGKNIQYF
TGCAGCGTTGTTTGGCAGGGGGGCAAAAACATTCAGTACTTC
>NA|TRBJ2-7|few|TRBV6-5|11
CASSSQGEQYF
TGTGCCAGCAGTTCACAGGGCGAGCAGTACTTC
>TRBD1|TRBJ1-2|NA|TRBV27|14
CASSLWDRLGDYTF
TGTGCCAGCAGTTTATGGGACAGGTTGGGCGACTACACCTTC
>TRBD1|TRBJ2-7|few|TRBV6-5|13
CASSRDSQYEQYF
TGTGCCAGCAGTCGGGACAGCCAGTACGAGCAGTACTTC
>NA|TRBJ1-1|NA|TRBV7-3|13
CASSLYIGNEAFF
TGTGCCAGCAGCTTATATATCGGTAATGAAGCTTTCTTT
>NA|TRBJ1-5|NA|TRBV27|15
CASSPRTTGNQPQHF
TGTGCCAGCAGCCCCAGAACAACAGGGAACCAGCCCCAGCATTTT
>NA|TRBJ1-1|NA|TRBV15|15
CATSRDPTGNTEAFF
TGTGCCACCAGCAGAGACCCCACGGGGAACACTGAAGCTTTCTTT
>TRBD1|TRBJ1-2|NA|TRBV7-2|13
CASSSRQGHGYTF
TGTGCCAGCAGCTCCCGACAGGGACATGGCTACACCTTC
>NA|TRBJ1-6|NA|TRBV7-8|15
CASSPQTGGDSPLHF
TGTGCCAGCAGCCCCCAGACGGGGGGAGATTCACCCCTCCACTTT
>NA|TRBJ1-2|NA|TRBV10-3|17
CAIRGPVTSMPNYGYTF
TGTGCCATCCGAGGCCCCGTTACCTCTATGCCTAACTATGGCTACACCTTC
>NA|TRBJ1-6|once|TRBV7-2|13
CASSPRQNSPLHF
TGTGCCAGCAGCCCCCGACAGAATTCACCCCTCCACTTT
>NA|TRBJ2-5|NA|TRBV19|15
CASSIYRAPGETQYF
TGTGCCAGTAGTATTTATCGCGCTCCGGGGGAGACCCAGTACTTC
>TRBD1|TRBJ2-3|once|TRBV6-6|14
CASSRTGVVDTQYF
TGTGCCAGCAGCCGGACAGGGGTGGTAGATACGCAGTATTTT
>NA|TRBJ1-4|NA|TRBV3-1/TRBV3-2|14
CASSPSTGNEKLFF
TGTGCCAGCAGCCCGTCCACCGGGAATGAAAAACTGTTTTTT
>TRBD2|TRBJ2-2|NA|TRBV27|16
CASSLLLAGGTGELFF
TGTGCCAGCAGTTTACTTTTAGCGGGGGGGACCGGGGAGCTGTTTTTT
>TRBD2|TRBJ2-7|NA|TRBV7-9|13
CASSLAGRYEQYF
TGTGCCAGCAGTCTAGCGGGGCGGTACGAGCAGTACTTC
>TRBD1|TRBJ2-5|NA|TRBV4-3|17
CASSQGSSVGTGETQYF
TGCGCCAGCAGCCAAGGGAGCTCGGTTGGGACAGGGGAGACCCAGTACTTC
>TRBD1|TRBJ1-6|NA|TRBV11-2|15
CASSSGGSYNSPLHF
TGTGCCAGCAGCTCAGGGGGGTCCTATAATTCACCCCTCCACTTT
>NA|TRBJ1-1|NA|TRBV12-3/TRBV12-4|11
CASSFLAEAFF
TGTGCCAGCAGTTTTCTCGCTGAAGCTTTCTTT
>NA|TRBJ1-3|NA|TRBV19|14
CASSPPGSENTIYF
TGTGCCAGTAGTCCCCCAGGGTCTGAAAACACCATATATTTT
>TRBD1|TRBJ2-7|NA|TRBV7-2|15
CASSSRQGAFREQYF
TGTGCCAGCAGTTCCCGTCAGGGGGCGTTTAGGGAGCAGTACTTC
>TRBD1|TRBJ1-2|NA|TRBV28|14
CASFTGGRDYGYTF
TGTGCCAGTTTTACAGGGGGAAGGGACTATGGCTACACCTTC
>NA|TRBJ1-4|NA|TRBV7-9|15
CASSPGRPGGEKLFF
TGTGCCAGCAGCCCCGGCCGGCCGGGTGGTGAAAAACTGTTTTTT
>TRBD1|TRBJ1-5|NA|TRBV6-5|15
CASRDTGQGNQPQHF
TGTGCCAGCAGGGATACGGGACAGGGGAACCAGCCCCAGCATTTT
>TRBD1|TRBJ2-3|NA|TRBV24-1|16
CATAVEGQGLGDTQYF
TGCGCCACCGCAGTTGAGGGACAGGGGCTTGGGGATACGCAGTATTTT
>NA|TRBJ2-7|NA|TRBV5-5|15
CASSQSTAGDYEQYF
TGTGCCAGCAGCCAATCGACGGCCGGAGACTACGAGCAGTACTTC
>NA|TRBJ1-5|NA|TRBV5-3|12
CARSPDNQPQHF
TGTGCCAGAAGCCCAGATAATCAGCCCCAGCATTTT
>NA|TRBJ2-2|NA|TRBV3-1/TRBV3-2|15
CASSQQTINTGELFF
TGTGCCAGCAGCCAACAGACTATCAACACCGGGGAGCTGTTTTTT
>TRBD1|TRBJ1-3|NA|TRBV5-4|17
CASSFRDSPISGNTIYF
TGTGCCAGCAGCTTTCGGGACAGCCCAATCTCTGGAAACACCATATATTTT
>NA|TRBJ2-2|NA|TRBV12-3/TRBV12-4|13
CASRSGNTGELFF
TGTGCCAGCAGATCGGGAAACACCGGGGAGCTGTTTTTT
>NA|TRBJ2-2|once|TRBV7-3|14
CASRAGLNTGELFF
TGTGCCAGCCGCGCGGGGTTGAACACCGGGGAGCTGTTTTTT
>NA|TRBJ2-1|NA|TRBV3-1/TRBV3-2|18
CASSQVCVRLSSYNEQFF
TGTGCCAGCAGCCAAGTTTGCGTCAGGTTGAGCTCCTACAATGAGCAGTTCTTC
>TRBD1|TRBJ2-5|NA|TRBV5-1|17
CASSELGDRESRETQYF
TGCGCCAGCTCGGAGTTGGGGGACAGGGAAAGTCGGGAGACCCAGTACTTC
>TRBD2|TRBJ2-3|few|TRBV4-2|19
CASSQGLAGGLVPSDTQYF
TGTGCCAGCAGCCAAGGACTAGCGGGGGGGCTCGTCCCCTCGGATACGCAGTATTTT
>NA|TRBJ1-3|NA|TRBV9|16
CASSVGGGVSGNTIYF
TGTGCCAGCAGCGTAGGTGGGGGGGTATCTGGAAACACCATATATTTT
>NA|TRBJ1-6|NA|TRBV6-5|15
CASRYDGGFGSPLHF
TGTGCCAGCAGATACGACGGGGGGTTTGGTTCACCCCTCCACTTT
>TRBD1|TRBJ1-1|once|TRBV5-1|17
CASSLDPARGLLTEAFF
TGCGCCAGCAGCTTGGATCCAGCCAGGGGGTTACTCACTGAAGCTTTCTTT
>TRBD1|TRBJ1-5|once|TRBV6-2/TRBV6-3|15
CASSLGGDRNQPQHF
TGTGCCAGCAGTTTAGGGGGGGACAGGAATCAGCCCCAGCATTTT
>NA|TRBJ2-5|NA|TRBV20-1|12
CSASAFQETQYF
TGCAGTGCTAGTGCCTTTCAAGAGACCCAGTACTTC
>TRBD2|TRBJ2-5|NA|TRBV11-1|15
CASSLSGGAGETQYF
TGTGCCAGCAGCCTTAGCGGGGGGGCCGGAGAGACCCAGTACTTC
>TRBD1|TRBJ1-5|NA|TRBV2|14
CASSEQGLRQPQHF
TGTGCCAGCAGCGAACAGGGGTTACGGCAGCCCCAGCATTTT
>NA|TRBJ2-5|once|TRBV13|14
CASSFRLRQETQYF
TGTGCCAGCAGTTTTCGACTTAGGCAAGAGACCCAGTACTTC
>TRBD1|TRBJ2-2|NA|TRBV20-1|17
CSASRDRGFANTGELFF
TGCAGTGCTAGTCGGGACAGGGGGTTCGCGAACACCGGGGAGCTGTTTTTT
>TRBD1|TRBJ1-6|few|TRBV3-1/TRBV3-2|16
CASSPGQALYNSPLHF
TGTGCCAGCAGCCCGGGACAGGCACTCTATAATTCACCCCTCCACTTT
>NA|TRBJ1-5|few|TRBV24-1|16
CATSDPRTGSNQPQHF
TGTGCCACCAGTGACCCGAGGACGGGAAGCAATCAGCCCCAGCATTTT
>NA|TRBJ2-7|NA|TRBV4-2|16
CASSQDRAEAIYEQYF
TGTGCCAGCAGCCAAGACAGGGCCGAGGCCATCTACGAGCAGTACTTC
>NA|TRBJ2-1|NA|TRBV7-2|15
CASSLSRASHNEQFF
TGTGCCAGCAGCTTAAGTAGGGCTAGCCACAATGAGCAGTTCTTC
>TRBD1|TRBJ1-2|NA|TRBV4-1|15
CASSQTDRGGYGYTF
TGCGCCAGCAGCCAAACTGACAGGGGAGGATATGGCTACACCTTC
>TRBD2|TRBJ2-7|NA|TRBV7-2|15
CASSLDSSGVREQYF
TGTGCCAGCAGCTTAGATTCTAGCGGGGTGCGGGAGCAGTACTTC
>NA|TRBJ1-1|once|TRBV19|15
CASSPLAGFNTEAFF
TGTGCCAGTAGCCCTTTGGCGGGATTCAACACTGAAGCTTTCTTT
>TRBD1|TRBJ1-5|many|TRBV6-4|19
CASTPSGDSNPYSNQPQHF
TGTGCCAGCACCCCTAGCGGGGACAGCAACCCATATAGCAATCAGCCCCAGCATTTT
>TRBD1|TRBJ2-1|NA|TRBV6-5|12
CASSLTGGIPFF
TGTGCCAGCAGTCTAACAGGGGGTATTCCGTTCTTC
>NA|TRBJ2-1|NA|TRBV6-2/TRBV6-3|16
CASSYQRPRSYNEQFF
TGTGCCAGCAGTTACCAGCGCCCCCGCTCCTACAATGAGCAGTTCTTC
>TRBD2|TRBJ2-5|NA|TRBV6-5|16
CASSYPRGTKKETQYF
TGTGCCAGCAGTTACCCTCGCGGGACTAAAAAAGAGACCCAGTACTTC
>NA|TRBJ1-1|NA|TRBV7-2|16
CASSLATGRGWTEAFF
TGTGCCAGCAGCTTAGCGACGGGCAGGGGATGGACTGAAGCTTTCTTT
>NA|TRBJ2-1|NA|TRBV2|14
CASGKTGSYNEQFF
TGTGCCAGCGGGAAGACGGGATCCTACAATGAGCAGTTCTTC
>TRBD1|TRBJ1-2|NA|TRBV4-3|16
CASSQELAGGDYGYTF
TGCGCCAGCAGCCAAGAGCTGGCAGGGGGAGACTATGGCTACACCTTC